One and the same sample provided the 14 T cell receptor beta chains below, sequenced in a study of cytomegalovirus exposure and HLA in healthy donors. In the PCR, 60 Vbeta and 13 Jbeta primers were used. Clones were sequenced by immunoSEQ multiplex PCR, and TCRdb holds only the in-frame ones, with some missing. The sample includes around 110,000 clones, around 73% of them seen just once. The source material was PBMCs. These receptors originate from a man aged 30 to 39 in good health and CMV-seronegative.

The chain has TRBV6-6 and TRBJ1-3; D is uncertain. CDR1 and CDR2 from the germline V gene are MNHNY and SVGAGI (reference sequence). The CDR3 has 14 residues. V was cut by 4 bases and J by 0 bases, with 7 bases left in between. CDR3 in amino acids: CASSSGFSGNTIYF. Here the CDR3 DNA reads TGTGCCAGCAGTTCCGGTTTCTCTGGAAACACCATATATTTT.

The table lists this clone with a count of one. The rearrangement joins TRBV6-6 to TRBJ2-7, with D perhaps matching TRBD2 (7 bases). The germline V gene has CDR1 MNHNY and CDR2 SVGAGI (reference sequence). With 4 bases removed from V and 0 bases from J, the gap between germline ends came to 13 bases. The CDR3 sequence is 15 residues long. The CDR3 sequence: CASSLAGGRSYEQYF. In nucleotides, the CDR3 is TGTGCCAGCAGTTTGGCCGGGGGGCGCTCCTACGAGCAGTACTTC.

This clone was observed a few times. The J gene is TRBJ2-3, the V gene TRBV29-1, with TRBD2 matching over 10 bases. Germline lookup yields CDR1 SQVTM and CDR2 ANQGSEA. Trimming removed 4 bases from V and 3 bases from J; junction bases left unmatched: 7. This CDR3 has 15 amino acids. This CDR3 reads CSVVPSGSMTDTQYF. In nucleotides, the CDR3 is TGCAGCGTTGTGCCTAGCGGGAGTATGACAGATACGCAGTATTTT.

The chain is built from TRBV27 and TRBJ2-3; 11 bases match TRBD2. Losses at the gene ends were 5 bases for V and 0 bases for J; bases not matched to a gene: 4. CDR1 MNHEY and CDR2 SMNVEV come from the germline V gene (reference sequence). This CDR3 comprises 16 residues. The CDR3 sequence is CASSQLAGVSTDTQYF. The CDR3 DNA is TGTGCCAGCAGTCAACTAGCGGGGGTTAGCACAGATACGCAGTATTTT.

The chain uses TRBV6-1 and TRBJ1-1; no clear D. Germline-derived CDR1 and CDR2 are MNHNS and SASEGT. This CDR3 is built from 13 residues. Trimming took 6 bases from V and 5 from J, leaving 13 bases between them. CDR3 nucleotides: TGTGCCAGCAGGGATTGGAGGGAAACTGAAGCTTTCTTT. Its translation: CASRDWRETEAFF.

The chain joins TRBV5-1 to TRBJ2-3, with D maybe TRBD2 (5 bases). V dropped 1 base and J dropped 0 bases, with 12 bases sitting between them. The CDR3 is 16 amino acids. Germline V gene sequence: CDR1 SGHRS, CDR2 YFSETQ. CDR3 DNA: TGCGCCAGCAGCTTGTATTCGGGGATTAGCACAGATACGCAGTATTTT. Protein product: CASSLYSGISTDTQYF.

The rearrangement links TRBV9 to TRBJ2-1, with D perhaps matching TRBD1 (5 bases). This CDR3 comprises 13 residues. The V end lost 6 bases, the J end lost 3 bases, and 10 bases lay between the germline ends. CDR1 SGDLS and CDR2 YYNGEE come from the germline V gene. The CDR3 nucleotides read TGTGCCAGCACCACAGGAGACTACAATGAGCAGTTCTTC. It codes for CASTTGDYNEQFF.

The DNA of the CDR3 is TGTGCCAGCAGTTTCGCGGGGGGATTGAGAACAGATACGCAGTATTTT. It yields the protein CASSFAGGLRTDTQYF. The V gene is TRBV28, the J gene TRBJ2-3; 8 nucleotides match TRBD2. The J segment lost 3 bases and the V segment lost 3 bases, leaving 8 bases of the junction unmatched. This CDR3 has 16 residues. The germline gives CDR1 MDHEN, CDR2 SYDVKM. The full variable domain, with the rest looked up from reference TRBV28 and TRBJ2-3, is DVKVTQSSRYLVKRTGEKVFLECVQDMDHENMFWYRQDPGLGLRLIYFSYDVKMKEKGDIPEGYSVSREKKERFSLILESASTNQTSMYLCASSFAGGLRTDTQYFGPGTRLTVL.

The chain uses TRBV29-1 and TRBJ2-3; D gene uncertain. V gave up 3 bases and J gave up 4 bases, with 5 bases separating them. This CDR3 contains 11 residues. CDR1 and CDR2 from the germline V gene are SQVTM and ANQGSEA. Here the CDR3 DNA reads TGCAGCGTTGATGTCTCAGATACGCAGTATTTT. Its protein is CSVDVSDTQYF.

This clone appeared a few times. The chain is built from TRBV5-6 and TRBJ1-2; 7 nucleotides align to TRBD1. The CDR3 loop spans 12 amino acids. The germline CDR1 and CDR2 sequences are SGHDT and YYEEEE. V gave up 2 bases and J gave up 8 bases; unmatched junction bases: 3. As DNA, the CDR3 is TGTGCCAGCAGCTTACAGGGGATGGGCTACACCTTC. Its translation: CASSLQGMGYTF.

The chain employs TRBV7-6 and TRBJ2-2; TRBD2 matches 8 bases. Per the germline V gene, CDR1 is SGHVS and CDR2 is FNYEAQ. The CDR3 loop spans 15 amino acids. Germline trimming cut 4 bases from V and 4 bases from J; bases unmatched to any gene: 5. CDR3 sequence: CASSSSSGVTGELFF. The DNA for the CDR3 is TGTGCCAGCAGCTCCAGTAGCGGGGTCACCGGGGAGCTGTTTTTT.

This rearrangement joins TRBV28 to TRBJ2-5, with D maybe TRBD2 (7 bases). The J call may be mistaken, given a closer DNA end match to TRBJ2-7. The germline V gene encodes CDR1 MDHEN and CDR2 SYDVKM. There are 13 residues in the CDR3. DNA of the CDR3: TGTGCCAGCAACGGAAGGGGGGGCAACGAGCAGTACTTC. Translation gives CASNGRGGNEQYF.

This chain links TRBV5-1 with TRBJ2-2, with TRBD1 matching over 9 bases. The CDR3 runs to 16 residues. J lost 5 bases, V lost 4 bases, and 9 bases had no gene match. Germline V gene data show CDR1 as SGHRS and CDR2 as YFSETQ. CDR3 sequence reads: CASSLEQGASTGELFF. The DNA of the CDR3 is TGCGCCAGCAGCCTAGAACAGGGGGCAAGTACCGGGGAGCTGTTTTTT.

The chain is built from TRBV5-4 and TRBJ2-2; 8 bases match TRBD2. The germline V gene encodes CDR1 SGHNT and CDR2 YYREEE (reference sequence). The CDR3 totals 16 residues. With 2 bases clipped from V and 0 bases from J, the junction kept 3 bases outside the gene matches. The CDR3 reads CASSFFGGANTGELFF. DNA of the CDR3: TGTGCCAGCAGCTTCTTCGGGGGGGCGAACACCGGGGAGCTGTTTTTT.